The 21 T cell receptor beta chains presented below share a single source sample, sequenced in a study of tumor and adjacent non-tumor tissue in lung cancer. TCRbeta libraries were built with three rounds of nested PCR, modified from ARM-PCR. TCRdb called the multiplex PCR reads again in MiXCR, with one record for every CDR3 protein. In the table there are 60,000 to 85,000 distinct CDR3 sequences, roughly 80% of which are singletons. The template was RNA from unsorted bulk tissue. Sequencing was carried out using lung tumor tissue. The receptors derive from a woman aged 50 to 65 with non-small cell lung cancer.

This clonotype came up once. Germline is not matched at one junction end, which may reflect a read error. The chain links TRBV6-1 to TRBJ2-7; D uncertain. Germline V gives CDR1 MNHNS, CDR2 SASEGT. CDR3 length equals 13 residues. In DNA, the CDR3 is TGTGCCAGCAATGAAGCTTCCAGGAACGAGCAGTATTTC. It yields the protein CASNEASRNEQYF.

The genes are TRBV6-5 and TRBJ2-1; D is unclear. This CDR3 is 15 amino acids long. The ends were cut back, 0 bases at V and 9 bases at J, with 15 bases in the middle. CDR1 and CDR2 from the germline V gene are MNHEY and SVGAGI. CDR3 nucleotide sequence: TGTGCCAGCAGTTACTCGCACCAGTGGGTCCTTGAGCAGTTCTTC. This encodes CASSYSHQWVLEQFF.

About this clonotype: A read error may produce the germline difference seen at one junction end. The chain is built from TRBV13 and TRBJ2-1; D is possibly TRBD1 (5 bases). This CDR3 region has 14 residues. CDR1 PRHDT and CDR2 FYEKMQ come from the germline V gene (reference sequence). CDR3 region: CVSSLTVFGNELFF. The CDR3 nucleotides read TGTGTCAGCAGCTTGACAGTATTTGGTAATGAGCTGTTCTTC.

With regard to this clonotype: Compared with germline, one end of the junction differs, possibly owing to a read error. V usage is TRBV10-3 and J usage is TRBJ2-7, with D possibly matching TRBD2 (5 bases). This CDR3 spans 14 amino acids. The V gene's germline CDR1 is ENHRY and CDR2 SYGVKD. The CDR3 reads CAFRTGMGYYEQYF. The CDR3 coding sequence is TGTGCCTTCAGGACCGGGATGGGCTACTACGAGCAGTACTTC.

In the case of this clonotype: One end of the junction fails to match germline, which may point to a read error. The rearrangement joins TRBV28 to TRBJ2-1; D may be TRBD1 or TRBD2 (5 bases each). The CDR3 covers 14 residues. The germline V gene encodes CDR1 MDHEN and CDR2 SYDVKM. In DNA form, the CDR3 reads TGTGCCAGCATTGGGGGAGAGAAATACAATGGGCAGTTCTTC. Translation gives CASIGGEKYNGQFF.

Turning to this clonotype: At one boundary the junction diverges from the germline segment, which might be a read error. J is TRBJ2-1 and V is TRBV12-3 or TRBV12-4; the D call may be TRBD1 or TRBD2 (5 bases each). The CDR3 is 12 amino acids. CDR3 loop: CASSSGTDEQFF. In DNA form, the CDR3 reads TGTGCCAGTAGTTCTGGGACGGATGAACAGTTCTTC.

Of note for this clonotype: At one of its ends the junction is not consistent with the germline gene, which may arise from a read error. The CDR3 nucleotides read TGTACCAGCAGTTATGGAAATTTGGGACAGGGTGCCGTGGAGCTGTTTTTT. Translating gives CTSSYGNLGQGAVELFF. The rearrangement joins TRBV6-6 to TRBJ2-2; 9 nucleotides match TRBD1. There are 17 residues in the CDR3. Germline CDR1 reads MNHNY; CDR2 reads SVGAGI (reference sequence).

This clonotype was recorded at least ten times. The chain couples TRBV5-1 to TRBJ1-1; no definite D call. This CDR3 spans 13 amino acids. Trimming left V 1 base short and J 3 bases short, with 7 bases between. Germline V gene sequence: CDR1 SGHRS, CDR2 YFSETQ. CDR3 sequence: CASSLNRDTEAFF. The CDR3 nucleotides read TGCGCCAGCAGCTTGAATAGGGACACTGAAGCTTTCTTT.

Only one count was recorded for this clonotype. A much larger clonotype is one base distant, so this may be a read error. The chain recombines TRBV20-1 with TRBJ2-7, with D maybe TRBD1 (6 bases). Trimming left V 4 bases short and J 5 bases short, with 12 bases between. Germline values: CDR1 DFQATT, CDR2 SNEGSKA (reference sequence). There are 12 residues in the CDR3. The chain's CDR3 is CSAKGHKDEQYF. CDR3 DNA: TGCAGTGCTAAGGGACATAAAGACGAGCAGTACTTC.

For this clonotype: One end of the junction does not line up with germline, which may come from a read error. The chain joins TRBV11-2 to TRBJ2-7, with a weak D call TRBD1 (5 bases). The germline CDR1 and CDR2 sequences are SGHAT and FQNNGV. This CDR3 has 14 residues. DNA for the CDR3: TGTGCCAGCAGCCTGACGGACACTGCCTACATGCAGAACTTC. This gives the protein CASSLTDTAYMQNF.

A note on this clonotype: At one end the junction does not follow the germline gene, possibly because of a read error. The chain combines TRBV4-1 with TRBJ2-2; D is uncertain. CDR1 and CDR2 (germline): MGHRA, YSYEKL. The CDR3 is 14 residues long. The CDR3 region is CASRMGGNTEELFF. The CDR3 coding sequence is TGCGCCAGCCGCATGGGTGGGAACACCGAGGAGCTGTTTTTT.

This clonotype has ten or more counts. The chain is built from TRBV24-1 and TRBJ2-7; TRBD1 agrees at 8 bases. CDR1 and CDR2 (germline): KGHDR, SFDVKD. Trimming cost V 3 bases and J 4 bases; bases outside gene matches: 4. The CDR3 covers 14 residues. The CDR3 sequence is CATSDTQGDYEQYF. In DNA form, the CDR3 reads TGTGCCACCAGTGATACACAGGGGGATTACGAGCAGTACTTC.

The table lists this clonotype with many counts. The chain combines TRBV4-1 with TRBJ1-1; possible D gene TRBD1, 5 bases. The CDR3 is 14 amino acids. Deletions cut 8 bases from V and 1 base from J, with 14 bases between. Looked up from germline, CDR1 is MGHRA and CDR2 is YSYEKL. CDR3 in amino acids: CASSRDLGNTEAFF. The DNA of the CDR3 is TGCGCCAGCTCCCGGGACCTAGGGAACACTGAAGCTTTCTTT.

On this clonotype: A read error may produce the germline difference seen at one junction end. The V and J genes are TRBV11-2 and TRBJ2-7, with a tentative D call TRBD2 (5 bases). The germline CDR1 and CDR2 sequences are SGHAT and FQNNGV. The CDR3 runs to 15 residues. Here the CDR3 reads CANSLSLTSSYEQYF. CDR3 bases: TGTGCCAACAGCTTAAGCCTCACTAGCTCCTACGAGCAGTACTTC.

With respect to this clonotype: One junction end does not reproduce the germline sequence, and a read error may be involved. The chain employs TRBV5-4 and TRBJ2-3; 9 bases are a match to TRBD1. The germline V gene encodes CDR1 SGHNT and CDR2 YYREEE (reference sequence). This CDR3 has 15 residues. The CDR3 DNA reads as TGTGCCAGCAACTTCCGGACAGGGGCGACAGATACGCATTATTTT. Its protein product is CASNFRTGATDTHYF.

This clonotype was seen once. The CDR3 end shows no conserved phenylalanine or tryptophan, and so a read error is likely. The limits of the CDR3 on the DNA are not certain, so only TCRdb's listed CDR3 is given. The chain employs TRBV29-1 and TRBJ2-1; TRBD2 reflects the table's D call only, with no check against the DNA. The V gene's germline CDR1 is SQVTM and CDR2 ANQGSEA. The CDR3 is 14 amino acids in total, end residues counted. The CDR3 is CNVGSGGQGNGKFS.

The rearrangement joins TRBV11-2 to TRBJ1-5, with D unclear. Near its end, the DNA agrees better with TRBJ2-3, so the J call may be wrong. Germline assignment: CDR1 SGHAT and CDR2 FQNNGV. The CDR3 has 12 amino acids. The CDR3: CASCKECQPQYF. CDR3 sequence (DNA): TGTGCCAGCTGTAAAGAGTGTCAGCCCCAGTATTTT.

This rearrangement joins TRBV6-6 to TRBJ2-3; no firm D call. The DNA matches TRBJ1-5 better at its end, which makes the J call doubtful. The germline CDR1 and CDR2 sequences are MNHNY and SVGAGI (reference sequence). The CDR3 covers 9 residues. CDR3 amino acids: CASADTQHF. CDR3 DNA: TGTGCCAGCGCAGATACGCAGCATTTT.

Comment on this clonotype: Germline is not matched at one junction end, which may reflect a read error. V and J are TRBV11-1 and TRBJ2-7; TRBD2 aligns across 7 bases. The CDR3 totals 16 residues. From germline, CDR1 is SGHAT and CDR2 FQDESV (reference sequence). The CDR3 loop reads CASGDPGTNEVGEQYF. CDR3 sequence (DNA): TGTGCCAGCGGCGACCCCGGGACTAATGAAGTCGGGGAGCAGTACTTT.

This clonotype was seen repeatedly, ten times or more. The rearrangement uses TRBV7-9 and TRBJ2-7, with a weak D call TRBD1 (6 bases). CDR1 is SEHNR, CDR2 FQNEAQ, per germline (reference sequence). The CDR3 contains 14 residues. Trimming stripped 3 bases from V and 1 base from J, with 10 bases between. In DNA, the CDR3 is TGTGCCAGCAGCTTGACGCAGGGGTCCTACGAGCAGTACTTC. Residues: CASSLTQGSYEQYF.

V usage is TRBV11-2 and J usage is TRBJ2-7, with a weak D call TRBD2 (6 bases). The V gene's germline CDR1 is SGHAT and CDR2 FQNNGV. This CDR3 has 13 residues. CDR3 sequence reads: CTSSLESKVQQYF. The CDR3 coding sequence is TGTACTAGCAGCTTAGAATCTAAAGTTCAGCAGTACTTC.